This TCR beta chain was captured by sequencing in a study of tumor and adjacent non-tumor tissue in lung cancer. Across the study: Samples averaged approximately 3.9 million productive TCRbeta reads each.

This clonotype has ten or more counts. The antigen is not known. Findings of the study overall: Compared with tumor, normal lung showed significantly lower TCR diversity. Tumor repertoires had a smaller top 100 clone share than normal lung.

A modified ARM-PCR protocol with three rounds of nested PCR amplified TCRbeta. MiXCR, applied by TCRdb to the multiplex PCR reads, yields one record per CDR3 protein. The top ten hold under 30% of the sample, which has 200,000 to 250,000 distinct CDR3 sequences, 71% seen once. The template was RNA from unsorted bulk tissue. Chemotherapy-naive patients with new lung cancer underwent thoracic surgery in China, August–late 2014. V gave up 7 bases and J gave up 4 bases, with 11 bases separating them. CDR3 size: 13 residues. In germline, CDR1 is MNHNY, CDR2 SVGAGI (reference sequence). The chain joins TRBV6-6 to TRBJ1-5; no clear D. Sequencing was done on a sample of lung tumor tissue. The receptor's source is a man in his sixties with non-small cell lung cancer. CDR3 nucleotides: TGTGCCAGCATCCTAAACGAGAATCAGCCCCAGCATTTT. Translating it yields CASILNENQPQHF.